These 7 T cell receptor beta chains came from one sample sequenced in a study of T-cell reconstitution after alpha-beta-depleted transplantation in children. As it was prepared, the TCRbeta library received unique molecular identifiers. MiXCR, run by TCRdb on the PCR reads, gives a single entry per CDR3 protein. Of 450,000 to 500,000 distinct CDR3 sequences in the sample, approximately 13% were seen once. The specimen comprised PBMCs from the stem cell graft donor, sampled from the stem cell graft. The receptors shown here come from a human donor who donated a stem cell graft to a child with combined immunodeficiency.

The rearrangement joins TRBV7-2 to TRBJ2-5; D is ambiguous. The length of the CDR3 is 13 residues. Germline loops: CDR1 SGHTA, CDR2 FQGNSA. V lost 5 bases, J lost 5 bases, and 12 bases lay in between. The CDR3 region is CASSPRLGETQYF. The CDR3 DNA is TGTGCCAGCAGCCCCCGACTGGGGGAGACCCAGTACTTC.

In its sample, this clonotype was seen many times. The chain couples TRBV7-3 to TRBJ2-1; 8 nucleotides agree with TRBD2. Germline lookup yields CDR1 SGHTA and CDR2 FQGTGA. The CDR3 spans 15 residues. The V and J ends lost 5 bases and 8 bases, in that order; junction bases with no gene match: 11. The CDR3 loop is CASSPGLAFLDEQFF. The CDR3, as DNA: TGTGCCAGCAGCCCTGGACTAGCCTTTCTCGATGAGCAGTTCTTC.

The gene calls are TRBV5-1 and TRBJ2-1; 16 bases map to TRBD2. CDR3 length: 17 residues. Germline CDR1 reads SGHRS; CDR2 reads YFSETQ. The ends lost 5 bases at V and 4 bases at J; junction bases unmatched: 6. CDR3 sequence (DNA): TGCGCCAGCAGGCCCGGGACTAGCGGGAGGGGATACAATGAGCAGTTCTTC. Its translation is CASRPGTSGRGYNEQFF.

A few counts support this clonotype. The chain is built from TRBV6-2 or TRBV6-3 and TRBJ2-1; 7 bases agree with TRBD2. Trimming removed 0 bases from V and 7 bases from J; junction bases left unmatched: 6. The germline V gene has CDR1 MNHEY and CDR2 SVGEGT. The CDR3 is made up of 15 amino acids. CDR3 amino acids: CASSYSRLASNEQFF. Written as DNA, the CDR3 is TGTGCCAGCAGTTACTCGAGACTAGCCTCTAATGAGCAGTTCTTC.

This chain uses TRBV25-1 with TRBJ1-2, with D unresolved. Germline CDR1 is MGHDK and CDR2 is SYGVNS. This CDR3 is 15 amino acids long. V lost 2 bases, J lost 6 bases, and 16 bases lay in between. CDR3 in amino acids: CASSEIAEMENGYTF. As DNA, the CDR3 is TGTGCCAGCAGTGAAATCGCAGAGATGGAAAATGGCTACACCTTC.

This clonotype has only one observation. The chain uses TRBV6-2 or TRBV6-3 and TRBJ2-5; 8 bases agree with TRBD2. V trimming: 4 bases; J trimming: 7 bases; junction bases outside the gene matches: 8. Germline V gene data show CDR1 as MNHEY and CDR2 as SVGEGT. This CDR3 spans 14 amino acids. For the CDR3, the DNA is TGTGCCAGCAGTTCACTAGCGGATGAGGGGACCCAGTACTTC. The encoded protein is CASSSLADEGTQYF.

This clonotype was seen more than once but under ten times. As DNA, the CDR3 is TGTGCCAGCAGCTTAAGCGGGAGGGTGGGAGATACGCAGTATTTT. Translating it yields CASSLSGRVGDTQYF. The chain combines TRBV7-3 with TRBJ2-3; 9 bases line up with TRBD2. The CDR3 totals 15 residues. The germline gives CDR1 SGHTA, CDR2 FQGTGA. The V gene end was trimmed by 1 base and the J gene end by 5 bases; junction bases not matched to a gene: 4. The whole variable domain, remainder taken from reference TRBV7-3 and TRBJ2-3, is GAGVSQTPSNKVTEKGKYVELRCDPISGHTALYWYRQSLGQGPEFLIYFQGTGAADDSGLPNDRFFAVRPEGSVSTLKIQRTERGDSAVYLCASSLSGRVGDTQYFGPGTRLTVL.